This T cell receptor (beta chain) emerged from a study of cytomegalovirus exposure and HLA in healthy donors. The CDR3 is 14 residues long. Looked up from germline, CDR1 is LNHNV and CDR2 is YYDKDF (reference sequence). V shed 1 base and J 5 bases; nucleotides not matched to a gene: 1. 13 Jbeta primers and 60 Vbeta primers were used for the PCR. Assay: immunoSEQ multiplex PCR; the TCRdb copy retains only in-frame clones and omits some. The sample contains 130,000 or so clones, just under 75% of which appear only once. For this clone: Antigen unknown.

Study conclusions and caveats: Later findings reportedly placed an Asian-associated ancestry cluster below the roughly 670-donor mean for N-insertions.

The receptor's source is a man aged 35-49 years in good health and CMV-seropositive. Sample: PBMCs. The chain has TRBV15 and TRBJ2-7; 11 nucleotides match TRBD2. As DNA, the CDR3 is TGTGCCACCAGCAGAGGACTAGCGGGAAACGAGCAGTACTTC. It yields the protein CATSRGLAGNEQYF.